The 7 T cell receptor beta chains below come from one sample, sequenced in a study of T cell repertoires in cytomegalovirus infection (dated by TCRdb to about 2019). What the treatment or condition label conveys for this sample: in vitro stimulation with specific CMV peptide epitopes to enrich CMV-specific T cells. For these receptors, no antigen is known. The instrument was an Illumina HiSeq 1500. Using fastp at Q25 and MiXCR, TCRdb reprocessed the public reads and kept productive beta chains. Each CDR3 protein appears once, grouped with its most common genes and DNA. The sample table holds 570,000 or so distinct CDR3 sequences, of which roughly 42% were seen once. The ten top clones hold 48% of the sample. The sequences come from cultured PBMCs, collected from culture after CMV antigen stimulation. The receptors here all came from a human donor in good health (CMV status not recorded). Some clones in this sample may be carry-over from other donors' samples.

The chain employs TRBV29-1 and TRBJ2-1; TRBD2 agrees at 8 bases. Unmatched junction bases numbered 7, after V lost 0 bases and J lost 6 bases. This CDR3 contains 15 residues. The germline V gene encodes CDR1 SQVTM and CDR2 ANQGSEA. CDR3 DNA: TGCAGCGTTGAAGAACCGGGACTAGTATTCAATGAGCAGTTCTTC. Translated: CSVEEPGLVFNEQFF.

The chain links TRBV6-1 to TRBJ2-2, with 7 bases fitting TRBD2. This CDR3 has 14 residues. Trimming cost V 7 bases and J 5 bases; bases outside gene matches: 7. Germline V CDR1 and CDR2: MNHNS, SASEGT. The CDR3 sequence: CASTRGVNTGELFF. The CDR3 DNA reads as TGTGCCAGCACCCGGGGGGTCAATACCGGGGAGCTGTTTTTT.

This rearrangement joins TRBV7-2 to TRBJ2-5; D may be TRBD1 or TRBD2 (5 bases each). Looked up from germline, CDR1 is SGHTA and CDR2 is FQGNSA. This CDR3 region has 14 residues. The ends were cut back, 3 bases at V and 9 bases at J, with 17 bases in the middle. For the CDR3, the DNA is TGTGCCAGCAGCTTGGGGACCGGACCCCTGGCCCAGTACTTC. It is translated as CASSLGTGPLAQYF.

This sequence joins TRBV20-1 and TRBJ2-7; the match to TRBD1 covers 7 bases. This CDR3 is 13 amino acids long. J gave up 7 bases and V 2 bases, and 8 bases lay outside the gene matches. Per germline, CDR1 DFQATT and CDR2 SNEGSKA (reference sequence). CDR3 in amino acids: CSARSGTVGEQYF. The CDR3 coding sequence is TGCAGTGCTAGATCCGGGACAGTGGGTGAGCAGTACTTC.

The chain links TRBV10-3 to TRBJ2-7; D is possibly TRBD2 (7 bases). V was clipped by 6 bases and J by 5 bases, with 14 bases between them. The length of the CDR3 is 13 residues. Germline-derived CDR1 and CDR2 are ENHRY and SYGVKD. CDR3 DNA sequence: TGTGCCATCAGCGCAGGGGACTACCACGAGCAGTACTTC. This gives the protein CAISAGDYHEQYF.

The V and J genes are TRBV7-9 and TRBJ2-3; D perhaps matches TRBD1 (5 bases). The CDR3 sequence is 17 residues long. CDR1 and CDR2 from the germline V gene are SEHNR and FQNEAQ (reference sequence). The germline V and J ends were trimmed by 8 bases and 0 bases, with 21 bases remaining between them. Here the CDR3 reads CASHPRVGTTSTDTQYF. CDR3 DNA: TGTGCCAGCCATCCCAGGGTTGGAACGACGAGCACAGATACGCAGTATTTT.

The rearrangement uses TRBV6-1 and TRBJ1-4; D is unclear. Trimming stripped 6 bases from V and 0 bases from J, with 11 bases between. Germline CDR1 MNHNS, CDR2 SASEGT. There are 15 residues in the CDR3. The CDR3 sequence: CASRLGETTNEKLFF. In nucleotides, the CDR3 is TGTGCCAGCAGACTTGGAGAGACAACTAATGAAAAACTGTTTTTT.